Below, 30 T cell receptor beta chains from the same sample are listed, as sequenced in a study of early T cells in non-severe SARS-CoV-2 infection. TCRdb analysed the 5' RACE reads with MiXCR anew, one entry per CDR3 protein. Here the sample spans over 35,000 distinct CDR3 sequences, about 4.5% being singletons. Sequencing used whole blood. Receptor source: an adult who was a healthcare worker with PCR-confirmed SARS-CoV-2 infection or an uninfected control (not recorded which).

This clonotype was seen at least ten times. The chain employs TRBV12-3 or TRBV12-4 and TRBJ2-5; D remains unclear. The CDR3 consists of 13 residues. Trimming removed 6 bases at V and 5 bases at J, with 13 bases between. The CDR3 DNA reads TGTGCCAGCAGACGGACCTGGGGTGAGACCCAGTACTTC. Protein product: CASRRTWGETQYF.

There are many counts of this clonotype. The V gene is TRBV3-1, the J gene TRBJ1-1; no definite D call. V was cut by 4 bases and J by 6 bases, with 6 bases left in between. Germline assignment: CDR1 LGHDT and CDR2 YNNKEL (reference sequence). The CDR3 loop spans 11 amino acids. CDR3 protein: CASSRGSEAFF. In nucleotides, the CDR3 is TGTGCCAGCAGCCGTGGCTCTGAAGCTTTCTTT.

This clonotype was picked up many times. The rearrangement links TRBV20-1 to TRBJ2-3, with 9 bases fitting TRBD2. V was pared by 4 bases and J by 1 base, with 3 bases of the junction left unmatched. The CDR3 consists of 14 residues. Germline loops: CDR1 DFQATT, CDR2 SNEGSKA (reference sequence). CDR3 residues: CSANLAGRTDTQYF. The CDR3 DNA reads as TGCAGTGCTAACCTAGCGGGGCGCACAGATACGCAGTATTTT.

The chain recombines TRBV2 with TRBJ1-2, with D possibly matching TRBD1 (5 bases). Germline V gives CDR1 SNHLY, CDR2 FYNNEI. CDR3 length: 11 amino acids. CDR3 bases: TGTGCTACTACAGGCTCCTATGGCTACACCTTC. Translated: CATTGSYGYTF.

Ten or more counts support this clonotype. The V gene is TRBV3-1, the J gene TRBJ2-3; 12 bases line up with TRBD2. The CDR3 length is 14 residues. The V and J ends lost 5 bases and 3 bases, in that order; junction bases with no gene match: 0. Germline V gene sequence: CDR1 LGHDT, CDR2 YNNKEL (reference sequence). The DNA of the CDR3 is TGTGCCAGCAGCGGGACTAGCGGGACAGATACGCAGTATTTT. Its translation: CASSGTSGTDTQYF.

The genes are TRBV12-3 or TRBV12-4 and TRBJ1-4, with TRBD1 matching over 7 bases. The CDR3 covers 14 residues. The trim removed 7 bases at V and 6 bases at J, leaving 8 bases unmatched. The CDR3, as DNA: TGTGCCAGCACCCCTCAGGGGGGGGATGAAAAACTGTTTTTT. It encodes CASTPQGGDEKLFF.

Many counts were recorded for this clonotype. The chain has TRBV15 and TRBJ1-2, with D unresolved. CDR1 and CDR2 from the germline V gene are LNHNV and YYDKDF (reference sequence). The CDR3 sequence is 13 residues long. V dropped 5 bases and J dropped 3 bases, with 10 bases sitting between them. This CDR3 is CATSPSVDYGYTF. In DNA form, the CDR3 reads TGTGCCACCAGCCCCTCGGTGGACTATGGCTACACCTTC.

This clonotype was counted many times. The rearrangement links TRBV27 to TRBJ1-5; 10 nucleotides line up with TRBD1. The V gene end was trimmed by 5 bases and the J gene end by 5 bases; junction bases not matched to a gene: 15. Germline lookup yields CDR1 MNHEY and CDR2 SMNVEV (reference sequence). The CDR3 loop spans 18 amino acids. The CDR3, as DNA: TGTGCCAGCAGTGCCAGTTACGCCGGGACAGGGGTGGATCAGCCCCAGCATTTT. Amino acids: CASSASYAGTGVDQPQHF.

In its sample, this clonotype was seen many times. The chain links TRBV20-1 to TRBJ2-7; 8 nucleotides line up with TRBD1. The J segment lost 0 bases and the V segment lost 3 bases, leaving 1 base of the junction unmatched. Per germline, CDR1 DFQATT and CDR2 SNEGSKA (reference sequence). CDR3 length equals 13 residues. CDR3 residues: CSASGQGSYEQYF. CDR3 DNA sequence: TGCAGTGCTAGTGGACAGGGCTCCTACGAGCAGTACTTC.

This clonotype showed up many times. This chain links TRBV10-3 with TRBJ2-3, with D unclear. Germline CDR1 is ENHRY and CDR2 is SYGVKD. The V end was cut by 4 bases, the J end by 2 bases, with 7 bases between. The CDR3 has 13 amino acids. The CDR3 DNA is TGTGCCATCAGTGGGTCACACACAGATACGCAGTATTTT. Amino acid sequence: CAISGSHTDTQYF.

A few counts support this clonotype. The chain is built from TRBV12-5 and TRBJ1-6; 9 bases agree with TRBD1. Germline CDR1 reads LGHNT; CDR2 reads FRNRAP. The CDR3 spans 15 residues. Losses at the gene ends were 6 bases for V and 10 bases for J; bases not matched to a gene: 10. The CDR3 spells CASGQGGTGLSPLHF. The CDR3 bases are TGTGCTAGTGGCCAGGGCGGGACAGGGCTATCACCCCTCCACTTT.

This clonotype was seen ten or more times. This chain links TRBV19 with TRBJ2-7; D is unclear. The CDR3 length is 15 residues. Germline assignment: CDR1 LNHDA and CDR2 SQIVND (reference sequence). V lost 3 bases and J 2 bases, leaving 14 bases between the germline ends. The CDR3 loop is CASSMSVTQAYEQYF. In DNA, the CDR3 is TGTGCCAGTAGTATGTCCGTCACCCAAGCCTACGAGCAGTACTTC.

In its sample, this clonotype was seen many times. The rearrangement joins TRBV20-1 to TRBJ1-6, with D tentatively TRBD1 (5 bases). Germline-derived CDR1 and CDR2 are DFQATT and SNEGSKA (reference sequence). The CDR3 has 15 amino acids. The V end was cut by 0 bases, the J end by 14 bases, with 20 bases between. The CDR3 DNA reads TGCAGTGCTAGAGAACCCGGCTTCGGGGGAAGGTCCCTCCACTTT. Translation: CSAREPGFGGRSLHF.

This clonotype was counted many times. The chain links TRBV20-1 to TRBJ1-1; D gene uncertain. CDR1 is DFQATT, CDR2 SNEGSKA, per germline (reference sequence). The V end was cut by 5 bases, the J end by 5 bases, with 12 bases between. This CDR3 spans 12 amino acids. The chain's CDR3 is CSARERSTEAFF. CDR3 sequence (DNA): TGCAGTGCTCGCGAAAGGAGTACTGAAGCTTTCTTT.

This clonotype was counted ten times or more. This sequence joins TRBV3-1 and TRBJ2-3; D uncertain. CDR1 and CDR2 from the germline V gene are LGHDT and YNNKEL (reference sequence). Trimming stripped 2 bases from V and 4 bases from J, with 16 bases between. This CDR3 has 16 amino acids. CDR3 in amino acids: CASSQIGVGNADTQYF. CDR3 nucleotide sequence: TGTGCCAGCAGCCAAATAGGTGTTGGCAATGCAGATACGCAGTATTTT.

The gene calls are TRBV3-1 and TRBJ2-3; possible D gene TRBD2, 5 bases. Trimming left V 0 bases short and J 6 bases short, with 7 bases between. This CDR3 comprises 13 residues. Germline CDR1 is LGHDT and CDR2 is YNNKEL (reference sequence). The DNA of the CDR3 is TGTGCCAGCAGCCAAGATCCGGGGGATACGCAGTATTTT. Protein product: CASSQDPGDTQYF.

This clonotype was found many times. The chain carries TRBV20-1 and TRBJ2-7, with 11 bases identical to TRBD2. V lost 7 bases and J lost 4; bases outside the gene matches: 6. The CDR3 consists of 13 residues. CDR1 is DFQATT, CDR2 SNEGSKA, per germline (reference sequence). CDR3 loop: CSGVASGGYEQYF. CDR3 bases: TGCAGTGGGGTGGCTAGCGGGGGGTACGAGCAGTACTTC.

This clonotype was counted at least ten times. The chain couples TRBV18 to TRBJ2-2, with D unresolved. The germline V and J ends were trimmed by 4 bases and 0 bases, with 12 bases remaining between them. The CDR3 consists of 16 residues. Germline CDR1 KGHSH, CDR2 LQKENI. CDR3: CASSLQGGTNTGELFF. The CDR3 DNA reads as TGTGCCAGCTCACTCCAAGGCGGTACGAACACCGGGGAGCTGTTTTTT.

This sequence joins TRBV9 and TRBJ2-2; D might be TRBD1 (5 bases). CDR1 SGDLS and CDR2 YYNGEE come from the germline V gene. This CDR3 spans 17 amino acids. Trimming removed 0 bases from V and 0 bases from J, with 12 bases in between. The CDR3 protein is CASSVDSGAANTGELFF. Here the CDR3 DNA reads TGTGCCAGCAGCGTAGATAGTGGGGCCGCGAACACCGGGGAGCTGTTTTTT. Full variable domain (remainder filled in from reference TRBV9 and TRBJ2-2): DSGVTQTPKHLITATGQRVTLRCSPRSGDLSVYWYQQSLDQGLQFLIQYYNGEERAKGNILERFSAQQFPDLHSELNLSSLELGDSALYFCASSVDSGAANTGELFFGEGSRLTVL.

This clonotype was counted ten times or more. The rearrangement links TRBV5-5 to TRBJ1-2; a possible D gene is TRBD1 (5 bases). The V end lost 0 bases, the J end lost 4 bases, and 10 bases lay between the germline ends. CDR1 SGHKS and CDR2 YYEKEE come from the germline V gene (reference sequence). The CDR3 length is 14 residues. The CDR3 coding sequence is TGTGCCAGCAGCTTGGGCTCGGGGACCTATGGCTACACCTTC. Its protein is CASSLGSGTYGYTF. Full variable domain (missing parts from reference TRBV5-5 and TRBJ1-2): DAGVTQSPTHLIKTRGQQVTLRCSPISGHKSVSWYQQVLGQGPQFIFQYYEKEERGRGNFPDRFSARQFPNYSSELNVNALLLGDSALYLCASSLGSGTYGYTFGSGTRLTVV.

By its share, this clonotype is medium-sized. The chain links TRBV20-1 to TRBJ2-1; the match to TRBD2 covers 8 bases. After removal of 2 bases from V and 9 bases from J, the junction contained 15 bases not matched to a gene. CDR1 DFQATT and CDR2 SNEGSKA come from the germline V gene (reference sequence). The CDR3 has 16 amino acids. CDR3 amino acids: CSARPPAGTRFSEQFF. The CDR3 DNA reads TGCAGTGCTAGACCACCGGCCGGGACTAGGTTCAGTGAGCAGTTCTTC.

This clonotype was counted at least ten times. The chain combines TRBV14 with TRBJ2-5; no firm D call. The germline V gene has CDR1 SGHDN and CDR2 FVKESK. V was cut by 3 bases and J by 4 bases, with 9 bases left in between. CDR3 length: 13 residues. The CDR3 spells CASSQSFGETQYF. Written as DNA, the CDR3 is TGTGCCAGCAGCCAGTCGTTCGGAGAGACCCAGTACTTC.

This clonotype occurred many times. The chain joins TRBV6-5 to TRBJ2-1; 9 bases fit TRBD2. V was pared by 5 bases and J by 6 bases, with 23 bases of the junction left unmatched. This CDR3 comprises 20 residues. Germline values: CDR1 MNHEY, CDR2 SVGAGI. The CDR3 here is CASSPGPRLAGEVEGNEQFF. The CDR3 region has the DNA TGTGCCAGCAGTCCCGGACCCAGATTAGCGGGGGAGGTTGAAGGCAATGAGCAGTTCTTC.

J is TRBJ2-7 and V is TRBV9; D ambiguous. The V and J ends lost 4 bases and 3 bases respectively, with 14 bases between them. Germline-derived CDR1 and CDR2 are SGDLS and YYNGEE. The CDR3 spans 14 residues. The DNA of the CDR3 is TGTGCCAGCAGCCCACGCGCACTGGGCTACGAGCAGTACTTC. Translating it yields CASSPRALGYEQYF. Full variable domain (remainder filled in from reference TRBV9 and TRBJ2-7): DSGVTQTPKHLITATGQRVTLRCSPRSGDLSVYWYQQSLDQGLQFLIQYYNGEERAKGNILERFSAQQFPDLHSELNLSSLELGDSALYFCASSPRALGYEQYFGPGTRLTVT.

The J gene is TRBJ1-1, the V gene TRBV20-1, with TRBD1 matching 10 bases. Germline CDR1 reads DFQATT; CDR2 reads SNEGSKA (reference sequence). This CDR3 has 14 amino acids. After removal of 6 bases from V and 0 bases from J, the junction contained 4 bases not matched to a gene. CDR3 DNA: TGCAGTGCCGGGGACAGGGGATTGAACACTGAAGCTTTCTTT. Residues: CSAGDRGLNTEAFF.

This clonotype was counted many times. The chain has TRBV20-1 and TRBJ2-7, with TRBD2 as a possible D gene (5 bases). The V gene lost 6 bases and the J gene lost 4 bases, with 19 bases spanning the gap. CDR3 length equals 14 residues. The germline V gene encodes CDR1 DFQATT and CDR2 SNEGSKA (reference sequence). CDR3 nucleotides: TGCAGTGCCTCCCGGGGTACAACTGGTTACGAGCAGTACTTC. The encoded protein is CSASRGTTGYEQYF.

This sequence joins TRBV3-1 and TRBJ2-5; D remains ambiguous. V lost 4 bases, J lost 3 bases, and 12 bases lay in between. Germline assignment: CDR1 LGHDT and CDR2 YNNKEL (reference sequence). The CDR3 covers 14 residues. The CDR3 protein is CASSLGQPEETQYF. As DNA, the CDR3 is TGTGCCAGCAGCCTCGGGCAGCCTGAAGAGACCCAGTACTTC.

This clonotype was found many times. This rearrangement joins TRBV6-2 or TRBV6-3 to TRBJ1-6; no firm D call. The germline V gene encodes CDR1 MNHEY and CDR2 SVGEGT. CDR3 length equals 17 residues. Trimming cost V 5 bases and J 1 base, with 15 bases left between them. In DNA, the CDR3 is TGTGCCAGCAGTGACTTCGGATTTTATTCCTATAATTCACCCCTCCACTTT. It specifies CASSDFGFYSYNSPLHF.

V is TRBV27 and J is TRBJ2-7; perhaps TRBD2 as D (5 bases). Germline V lookup: CDR1 MNHEY, CDR2 SMNVEV (reference sequence). V gave up 6 bases and J gave up 2 bases, with 20 bases separating them. This CDR3 has 16 amino acids. CDR3 bases: TGTGCCAGCAGGGCAACCGGGAACTATAACCCCTACGAGCAGTACTTC. Translating gives CASRATGNYNPYEQYF.

This clonotype appeared many times. The chain links TRBV6-6 to TRBJ2-1; D is uncertain. CDR3 length equals 16 residues. Germline values: CDR1 MNHNY, CDR2 SVGAGI (reference sequence). The germline V and J ends were trimmed by 0 bases and 7 bases, with 16 bases remaining between them. DNA for the CDR3: TGTGCCAGCAGTTACTCGGGGAACCGTTCGGAAAATGAGCAGTTCTTC. This sequence encodes CASSYSGNRSENEQFF.